This is a list of T cell receptor beta chains from one sample in a study of CD8+CD57+ T cells in acquired aplastic anemia. TCRdb recomputed calls from the reads with MiXCR, one row per CDR3 protein. In the table there are fewer than 200,000 distinct CDR3 sequences, under 75% of which are singletons. Sequences were obtained from sorted CD4+, CD8+, or CD8+CD57+ T cells (not recorded which) from PBMCs. The source is a human donor in good health. CDR3s include the opening cysteine and the closing phenylalanine or tryptophan. Each record gives: J gene, clone size, V gene, D gene, CDR3 DNA, CDR3 protein. D genes are given only for firm matches. Part of the rows lack a size; the others show once, few, many or a class for expanded clones.

TRBJ2-7 | few | TRBV7-6 | NA | TGTGCCAGCAGCTACGAGGGGGTGCAGTACTTC | CASSYEGVQYF
TRBJ1-5 | NA | TRBV15 | NA | TGTGCCACCAGCAGAGATCCTAATCAGCCCCAGCATTTT | CATSRDPNQPQHF
TRBJ1-5 | NA | TRBV29-1 | NA | TGCAGCGTCGCGAAGGGAGGCTCCAATCAGCCCCAGCATTTT | CSVAKGGSNQPQHF
TRBJ2-5 | NA | TRBV2 | NA | TGTGCCAGCAGGGAGGGGGAGACCCAGTACTTC | CASREGETQYF
TRBJ1-6 | NA | TRBV7-9 | NA | TGTGCCAGCAGCAATGATGCCCAGCCCCCTAATTCACCCCTCCACTTT | CASSNDAQPPNSPLHF
TRBJ2-7 | NA | TRBV7-2 | NA | TGTGCCAGCAGTCCACCGGGAACCGAAAGCGAGCAGTACTTC | CASSPPGTESEQYF
TRBJ2-2 | many | TRBV11-2 | TRBD1 | TGTGCCACTTCTACCGGGACAGCCTACACCGGGGAGCTGTTTTTT | CATSTGTAYTGELFF
TRBJ1-1 | many | TRBV5-5 | NA | TGTGCCAGCAGCTTGGAACCAGGATCCACTGAAGCTTTCTTT | CASSLEPGSTEAFF
TRBJ2-3 | NA | TRBV14 | NA | TGTGCCAGCAGCCAGGCTCTGAATACGCAGTATTTT | CASSQALNTQYF
TRBJ1-5 | NA | TRBV19 | NA | TGTGCCAGTAGTATTCAGGGTTCATTGAGCTTTAGCAATCAGCCCCAGCATTTT | CASSIQGSLSFSNQPQHF
TRBJ2-7 | NA | TRBV20-1 | TRBD2 | TGCAGTGCTAGAGACGCGACTAGCGGAATCTACGAGCAGTACTTC | CSARDATSGIYEQYF
TRBJ2-7 | few | TRBV7-2 | NA | TGTGCCAGCAGCTTAGCATCGGGAGCTGATCACGAGCAGTACTTC | CASSLASGADHEQYF
TRBJ2-3 | few | TRBV24-1 | NA | TGTGCCACCAGTGATGCGACTAGAAAACGCACAGATACGCAGTATTTT | CATSDATRKRTDTQYF
TRBJ1-2 | NA | TRBV20-1 | NA | TGCAGTGCTAGGGTCCGGGGAGGCTACACCTTC | CSARVRGGYTF
TRBJ2-3 | NA | TRBV6-6 | TRBD2 | TGTGCCAGCAGCCCCCGGGGGGGCGGAGATACGCAGTATTTT | CASSPRGGGDTQYF
TRBJ2-3 | NA | TRBV2 | NA | TGTGCCAGCAGTCAGACAGCAGATACGCAGTATTTT | CASSQTADTQYF
TRBJ2-7 | NA | TRBV27 | NA | TGTGCCAGCAGTTTGACAGGACTATACGAGCAGTACTTC | CASSLTGLYEQYF
TRBJ1-5 | NA | TRBV24-1 | NA | TGTGCCACCAGTGAGGCAGGCGGCAATCAGCCCCAGCATTTT | CATSEAGGNQPQHF
TRBJ1-6 | few | TRBV7-8 | NA | TGTGCCAGCAGCTTAAATAATTCACCCCTCCACTTT | CASSLNNSPLHF
TRBJ2-7 | NA | TRBV20-1 | NA | TGCAGTGCTAGAGGCCAAGACTACGGGCAGTACTTC | CSARGQDYGQYF
TRBJ1-4 | NA | TRBV29-1 | NA | TGCAGCGTTGACCAGTTCGAAAAACTGTTTTTT | CSVDQFEKLFF
TRBJ1-5 | many | TRBV20-1 | TRBD1 | TGCAGTGCTAGACCACCGACAGGGGACATATCCAGACCCCAGCATTTT | CSARPPTGDISRPQHF
TRBJ1-4 | NA | TRBV5-1 | NA | TGCGCCAGCAGCCTTGGGACACTTGAAAAACTGTTTTTT | CASSLGTLEKLFF
TRBJ2-1 | NA | TRBV2 | TRBD2 | TGTGCCAGCATTCTTAGCGGGGGCATCAATGAGCAGTTCTTC | CASILSGGINEQFF
TRBJ1-1 | NA | TRBV20-1 | NA | TGCAGTGCCCAGCGGGCGCCCACTGAAGCTTTCTTT | CSAQRAPTEAFF
TRBJ1-1 | NA | TRBV5-1 | NA | TGCGCCAGCAGCTTGATTTGGGGCTTTGGTGAAGCTTTCTTT | CASSLIWGFGEAFF
TRBJ2-3 | many | TRBV6-6 | NA | TGTGCCAGCAGTCCCAGGGTGGGGGGAGATACGCAGTATTTT | CASSPRVGGDTQYF
TRBJ1-1 | NA | TRBV18 | NA | TGTGCCAGCTCACTTCCCTCCGGCCCCCCGGCTTTCTTT | CASSLPSGPPAFF
TRBJ2-2 | many | TRBV10-3 | TRBD2 | TGTGCCATCAGTGAGTATACGACTAGCGGGAACACCGGGGAGCTGTTTTTT | CAISEYTTSGNTGELFF
TRBJ1-2 | NA | TRBV9 | TRBD1 | TGTGCCAGCAGCGAAACAGGGGGCGCTGGCTACACCTTC | CASSETGGAGYTF
TRBJ2-1 | few | TRBV11-3 | TRBD1 | TGTGCCAGCAGCTCGGGACAGCCCTACAATGAGCAGTTCTTC | CASSSGQPYNEQFF
TRBJ1-4 | NA | TRBV4-2 | NA | TGTGCCAGCAGCCAAAACCCCCTCACGCTTACAACTAATGAAAAACTGTTTTTT | CASSQNPLTLTTNEKLFF
TRBJ2-7 | NA | TRBV7-2 | NA | TGTGCCAGCAGCTGGGGACGGACTTTAACCGAGCAGTACTTC | CASSWGRTLTEQYF
TRBJ2-3 | NA | TRBV20-1 | NA | TGCAGTGCTAGAGTGTCCGGAGGGGGCGCAGATACGCAGTATTTT | CSARVSGGGADTQYF
TRBJ2-5 | NA | TRBV10-3 | NA | TGTGCCATCAGTGGCGGGTTGCAAGAGACCCAGTACTTC | CAISGGLQETQYF
TRBJ2-5 | once | TRBV5-4 | TRBD2 | TGTGCCAGCAGCCAGACTAGCTTGGAGACCCAGTACTTC | CASSQTSLETQYF
TRBJ1-5 | NA | TRBV7-8 | TRBD1 | TGTGCCAGCAGCTTAACAGGGGGCAGCAATCAGCCCCAGCATTTT | CASSLTGGSNQPQHF
TRBJ2-5 | NA | TRBV14 | NA | TGTGCCAGCAGCCAAGCGCTGGGCCGCCAAGAGACCCAGTACTTC | CASSQALGRQETQYF
TRBJ1-2 | NA | TRBV2 | NA | TGTGCCAGCAGTGTTGGGCCGCCGGCAAACTATGGCTACACCTTC | CASSVGPPANYGYTF
TRBJ2-3 | NA | TRBV5-1 | NA | TGCGCCAGCAGCTATGCAAGGGGGGGGACAGATACGCAGTATTTT | CASSYARGGTDTQYF
TRBJ2-1 | few | TRBV9 | NA | TGTGCCAGCAGCGTACTCGAGGGCGGGGATGAGCAGTTCTTC | CASSVLEGGDEQFF
TRBJ1-1 | once | TRBV5-5 | NA | TGTGCCAGCAGAGACCAGGGGATAGCGGGGTACACTGAAGCTTTCTTT | CASRDQGIAGYTEAFF
TRBJ1-4 | many | TRBV5-1 | TRBD1 | TGCGCCAGCAGCACGCTCCCGGGACAGGGGTCCGTTAATGAAAAACTGTTTTTT | CASSTLPGQGSVNEKLFF
TRBJ2-5 | NA | TRBV29-1 | TRBD2 | TGCAGCGTGAAGCGGGGGGAGACCCAGTACTTC | CSVKRGETQYF
TRBJ2-7 | many | TRBV5-1 | NA | TGCGCCAGCAGCAGGGCGGTAACCTACGAGCAGTACTTC | CASSRAVTYEQYF
TRBJ2-2 | NA | TRBV15 | TRBD1 | TGTGCCACCAGCTCCCGGGACAGAACACCTGCGAACACCGGGGAGCTGTTTTTT | CATSSRDRTPANTGELFF
TRBJ2-7 | NA | TRBV10-3 | NA | TGTGCCATCAGCGACATTTTCGAGCAGTACTTC | CAISDIFEQYF
TRBJ2-2 | NA | TRBV2 | NA | TGTGCCAGCAGTGAGGTGACAGTCCCCGGGGAGCTGTTTTTT | CASSEVTVPGELFF
TRBJ2-1 | NA | TRBV7-2 | TRBD2 | TGTGCCAGCAGCTTAGGTGGTAGGACTAGAGGCTATGAGCAGTTCTTC | CASSLGGRTRGYEQFF